This T cell receptor (beta chain) comes out of a study of CD8 T cells in Susac syndrome. V lost 1 base, J lost 2 bases, and 12 bases lay in between. The CDR3 extends over 15 amino acids. Per the germline V gene, CDR1 is GTSNPN and CDR2 is SVGIG (reference sequence). The RNA, roughly 0.5 to 1 ug, was put through reverse transcription using random hexamers. In TCRdb, the immunoSEQ multiplex PCR reads were re-called with MiXCR into one record per CDR3 protein. The sample lists a few hundred thousand distinct CDR3 sequences, approximately 85% occurring once. The TCR originated in a human donor with multiple sclerosis. V is TRBV30 and J is TRBJ1-5; perhaps TRBD1 as D (6 bases). The specimen sequenced was CD8+ T cells from PBMCs. Here the CDR3 DNA reads TGTGCCTGGAGTGCGGGGGGCAACGGCAATCAGCCCCAGCATTTT. This encodes CAWSAGGNGNQPQHF. Together with reference TRBV30 and TRBJ1-5, the CDR3 gives the full variable domain: SQTIHQWPATLVQPVGSPLSLECTVEGTSNPNLYWYRQAAGRGLQLLFYSVGIGQISSEVPQNLSASRPQDRQFILSSKKLLLSDSGFYLCAWSAGGNGNQPQHFGDGTRLSIL.